These T cell receptor beta chains were read from a single sample in a study of early T cells in non-severe SARS-CoV-2 infection. TCRdb analysed the 5' RACE reads with MiXCR anew, one entry per CDR3 protein. The sample contains tens of thousands of distinct CDR3 sequences, 9.5% to 12% of which appear only once. This specimen consisted of whole blood, obtained at baseline. These receptors were obtained from an adult who was a healthcare worker with PCR-confirmed SARS-CoV-2 infection or an uninfected control (not recorded which). Both conserved end residues are trimmed from each CDR3. The order of the fields is V gene, J gene, CDR3 protein.

v_call: TRBV7-2
j_call: TRBJ2-2
cdr3_aa: ASSLDRGSTGELF

v_call: TRBV6-1
j_call: TRBJ2-7
cdr3_aa: ASRTGVGVFGEQY

v_call: TRBV14
j_call: TRBJ2-2
cdr3_aa: ASSLYGGELF

v_call: TRBV7-7
j_call: TRBJ2-1
cdr3_aa: ASSLGIHNEQF

v_call: TRBV20-1
j_call: TRBJ2-7
cdr3_aa: SARVQDYEQY

v_call: TRBV7-9
j_call: TRBJ2-1
cdr3_aa: ASSSPPASGGLANEQF

v_call: TRBV29-1
j_call: TRBJ2-2
cdr3_aa: SVEPGLDTGELF

v_call: TRBV6-5
j_call: TRBJ2-1
cdr3_aa: ASSYLQAGGAHNVQF

v_call: TRBV4-2
j_call: TRBJ2-3
cdr3_aa: ASSLEGALTDTQY

v_call: TRBV5-5
j_call: TRBJ2-7
cdr3_aa: ASSLTPNRGPYEQY

v_call: TRBV3-1
j_call: TRBJ1-1
cdr3_aa: ASSPLTGSTEAF

v_call: TRBV7-9
j_call: TRBJ2-5
cdr3_aa: ASSLGPYQETQY

v_call: TRBV30
j_call: TRBJ2-7
cdr3_aa: AWSVGLLFGEQY

v_call: TRBV2
j_call: TRBJ2-3
cdr3_aa: ATRGTDTQY

v_call: TRBV11-2
j_call: TRBJ1-1
cdr3_aa: ASSLDGTEAF

v_call: TRBV11-3
j_call: TRBJ1-5
cdr3_aa: ASSLTHGQPQH

v_call: TRBV20-1
j_call: TRBJ1-3
cdr3_aa: SARDPGNGNTIY

v_call: TRBV6-5
j_call: TRBJ2-1
cdr3_aa: ASSYSRVLVYNEQF

v_call: TRBV2
j_call: TRBJ2-2
cdr3_aa: ASRGTGGLDPLTGELF

v_call: TRBV6-4
j_call: TRBJ2-3
cdr3_aa: ASSLSGRTDTQY

v_call: TRBV5-4
j_call: TRBJ2-7
cdr3_aa: ASRRDLTYEQY

v_call: TRBV7-6
j_call: TRBJ2-3
cdr3_aa: ASSNSQGPTDTQY

v_call: TRBV7-9
j_call: TRBJ2-2
cdr3_aa: ASSLADSTGELF

v_call: TRBV10-2
j_call: TRBJ1-5
cdr3_aa: ASGSTENQPQH

v_call: TRBV6-5
j_call: TRBJ2-2
cdr3_aa: ASSYSGLAGDSGELF

v_call: TRBV4-2
j_call: TRBJ2-7
cdr3_aa: ASSQDREQETYEQY

v_call: TRBV7-9
j_call: TRBJ2-3
cdr3_aa: ASSLGIPDTQY

v_call: TRBV5-1
j_call: TRBJ2-7
cdr3_aa: ASSDPRTPYEQY

v_call: TRBV6-2/TRBV6-3
j_call: TRBJ2-3
cdr3_aa: ASRTSGNTDTQY

v_call: TRBV6-2/TRBV6-3
j_call: TRBJ2-5
cdr3_aa: ASRTSGVETQY

v_call: TRBV4-2
j_call: TRBJ2-7
cdr3_aa: ASSQFLGNEQY